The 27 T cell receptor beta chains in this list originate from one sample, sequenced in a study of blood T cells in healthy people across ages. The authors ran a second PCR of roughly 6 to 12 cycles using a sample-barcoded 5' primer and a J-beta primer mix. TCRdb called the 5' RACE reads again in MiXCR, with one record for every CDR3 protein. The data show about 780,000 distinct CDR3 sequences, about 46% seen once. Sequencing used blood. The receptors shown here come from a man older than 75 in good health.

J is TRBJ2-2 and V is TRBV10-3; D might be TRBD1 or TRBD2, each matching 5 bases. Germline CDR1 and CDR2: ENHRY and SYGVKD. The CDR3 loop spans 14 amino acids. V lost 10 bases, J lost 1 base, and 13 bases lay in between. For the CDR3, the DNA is TGTGCCACCAGGGACCGCCAGAACACCGGGGAGCTGTTTTTT. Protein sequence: CATRDRQNTGELFF.

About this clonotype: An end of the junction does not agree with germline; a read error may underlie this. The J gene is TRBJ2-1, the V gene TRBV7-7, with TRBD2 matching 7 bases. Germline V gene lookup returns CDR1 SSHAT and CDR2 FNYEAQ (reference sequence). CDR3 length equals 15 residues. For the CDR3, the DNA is TGTGCTAGCAGCGAGGGTCTAGCGGATGTTTTTGAGCAGTTCTTC. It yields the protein CASSEGLADVFEQFF. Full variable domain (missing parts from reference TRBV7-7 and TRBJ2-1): GAGVSQSPRYKVTKRGQDVTLRCDPISSHATLYWYQQALGQGPEFLTYFNYEAQPDKSGLPSDRFSAERPEGSISTLTIQRTEQRDSAMYRCASSEGLADVFEQFFGPGTRLTVL.

CDR3 sequence (DNA): TGTGCCAGCAGTGCTAGACGGAGTGAGCAGTTCTTC. It encodes CASSARRSEQFF. The chain couples TRBV2 to TRBJ2-1; D remains ambiguous. Trimming pared 4 bases from V and 9 bases from J, leaving 10 bases between. CDR1 is SNHLY, CDR2 FYNNEI, per germline. The CDR3 runs 12 residues.

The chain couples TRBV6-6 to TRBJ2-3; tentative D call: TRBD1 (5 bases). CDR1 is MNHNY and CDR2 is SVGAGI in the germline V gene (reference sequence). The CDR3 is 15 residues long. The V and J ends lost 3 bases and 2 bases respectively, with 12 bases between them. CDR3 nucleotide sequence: TGTGCCAGCAGTTATGGCCAGGGCACCACAGATACGCAGTATTTT. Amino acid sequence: CASSYGQGTTDTQYF.

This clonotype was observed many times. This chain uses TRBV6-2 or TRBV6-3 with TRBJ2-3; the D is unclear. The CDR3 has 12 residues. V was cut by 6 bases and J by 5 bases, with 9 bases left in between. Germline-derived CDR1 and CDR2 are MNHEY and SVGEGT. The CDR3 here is CASSETRDTQYF. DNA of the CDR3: TGTGCCAGCAGCGAGACCAGAGATACGCAGTATTTT.

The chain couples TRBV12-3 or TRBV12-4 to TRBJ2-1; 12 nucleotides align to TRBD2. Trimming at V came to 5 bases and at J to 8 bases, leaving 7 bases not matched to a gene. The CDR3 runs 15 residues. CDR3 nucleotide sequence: TGTGCCAGCAGTCCGACTAGCGGGAGTTTTGATGAGCAGTTCTTC. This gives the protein CASSPTSGSFDEQFF.

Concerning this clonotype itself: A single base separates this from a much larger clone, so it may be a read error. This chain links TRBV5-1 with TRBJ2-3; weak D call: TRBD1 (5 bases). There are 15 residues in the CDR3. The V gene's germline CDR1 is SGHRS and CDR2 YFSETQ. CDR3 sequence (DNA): TGCGCCAACAGCTTACAGGAGCGAGGCACAGATACGCAGTATTTT. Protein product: CANSLQERGTDTQYF.

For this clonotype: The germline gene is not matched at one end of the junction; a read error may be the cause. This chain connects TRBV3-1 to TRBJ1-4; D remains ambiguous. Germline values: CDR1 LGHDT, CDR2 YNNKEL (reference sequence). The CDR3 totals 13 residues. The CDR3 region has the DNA TGTACCAGCAGCCAATTGGGTTATGAAAAACTGTTTTTT. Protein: CTSSQLGYEKLFF. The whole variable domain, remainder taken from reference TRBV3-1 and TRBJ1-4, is DTAVSQTPKYLVTQMGNDKSIKCEQNLGHDTMYWYKQDSKKFLKIMFSYNNKELIINETVPNRFSPKSPDKAHLNLHINSLELGDSAVYFCTSSQLGYEKLFFGSGTQLSVL.

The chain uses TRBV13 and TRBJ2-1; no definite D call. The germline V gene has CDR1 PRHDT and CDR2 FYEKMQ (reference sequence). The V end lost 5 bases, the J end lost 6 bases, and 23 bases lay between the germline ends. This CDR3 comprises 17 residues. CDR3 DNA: TGTGCCAGCAGCGCCCCAGGCAGCCTATTGGGCGTCAATGAGCAGTTCTTC. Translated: CASSAPGSLLGVNEQFF.

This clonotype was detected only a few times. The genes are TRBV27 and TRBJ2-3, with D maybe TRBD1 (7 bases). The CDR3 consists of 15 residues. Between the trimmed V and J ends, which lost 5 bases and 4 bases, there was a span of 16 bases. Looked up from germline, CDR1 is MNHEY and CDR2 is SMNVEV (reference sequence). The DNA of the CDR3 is TGTGCCAGCAGTCCCATTGGAGGGGGCCCAGATACGCAGTATTTT. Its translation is CASSPIGGGPDTQYF.

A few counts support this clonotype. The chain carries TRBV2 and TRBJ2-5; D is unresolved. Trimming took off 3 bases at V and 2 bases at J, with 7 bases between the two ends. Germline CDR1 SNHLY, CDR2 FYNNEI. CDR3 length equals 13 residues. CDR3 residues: CASSEVRQETQYF. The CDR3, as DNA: TGTGCCAGCAGTGAGGTCAGACAAGAGACCCAGTACTTC.

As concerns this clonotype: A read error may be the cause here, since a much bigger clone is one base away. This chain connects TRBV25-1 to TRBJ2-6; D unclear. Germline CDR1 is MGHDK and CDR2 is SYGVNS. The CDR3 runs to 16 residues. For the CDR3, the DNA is TGTGCCAGCGGTGAATATGAGAGCTCTGGGGCCAACGTCCTGACTTTC. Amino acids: CASGEYESSGANVLTF.

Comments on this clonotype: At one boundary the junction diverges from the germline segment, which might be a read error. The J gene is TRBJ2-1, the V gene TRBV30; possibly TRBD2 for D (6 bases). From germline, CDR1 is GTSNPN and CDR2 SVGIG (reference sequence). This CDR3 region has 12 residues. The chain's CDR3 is CAGSPLAREQFF. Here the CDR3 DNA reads TGTGCCGGGAGTCCCCTAGCGCGGGAGCAGTTCTTC.

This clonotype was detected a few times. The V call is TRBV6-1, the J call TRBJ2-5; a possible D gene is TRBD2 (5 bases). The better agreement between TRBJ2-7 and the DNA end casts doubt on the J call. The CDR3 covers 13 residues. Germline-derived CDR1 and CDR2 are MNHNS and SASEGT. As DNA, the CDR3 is TGTGCCAGCAGTGAACACCGGGGATACGAGCAGTACTTC. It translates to CASSEHRGYEQYF.

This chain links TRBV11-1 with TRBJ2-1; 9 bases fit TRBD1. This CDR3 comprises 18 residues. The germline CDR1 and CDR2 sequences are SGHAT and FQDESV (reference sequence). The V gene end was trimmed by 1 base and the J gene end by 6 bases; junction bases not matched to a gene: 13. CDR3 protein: CASSLDDLGTGSFNEQFF. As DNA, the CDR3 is TGTGCCAGCAGCTTAGACGATCTAGGGACAGGGAGCTTCAATGAGCAGTTCTTC.

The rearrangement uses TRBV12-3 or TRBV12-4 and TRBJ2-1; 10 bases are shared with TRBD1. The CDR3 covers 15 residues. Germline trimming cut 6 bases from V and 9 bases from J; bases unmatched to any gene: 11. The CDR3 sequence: CASRKGTGVSVEQFF. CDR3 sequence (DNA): TGTGCCAGCAGGAAAGGGACAGGGGTTTCGGTTGAGCAGTTCTTC.

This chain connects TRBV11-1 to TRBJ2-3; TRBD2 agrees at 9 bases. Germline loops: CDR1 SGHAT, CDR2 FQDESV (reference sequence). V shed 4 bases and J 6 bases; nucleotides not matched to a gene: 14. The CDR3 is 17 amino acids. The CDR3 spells CASSSHRASGIADTQYF. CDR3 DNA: TGTGCCAGCAGCTCCCACCGGGCTAGCGGGATAGCCGATACGCAGTATTTT.

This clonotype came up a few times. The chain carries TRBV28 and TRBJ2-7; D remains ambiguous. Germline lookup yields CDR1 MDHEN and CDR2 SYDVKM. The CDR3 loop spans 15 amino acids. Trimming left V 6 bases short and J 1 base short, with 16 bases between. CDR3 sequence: CASSVLLPGSYEQYF. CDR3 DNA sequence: TGTGCCAGCAGCGTCCTCCTGCCTGGATCCTACGAGCAGTACTTC. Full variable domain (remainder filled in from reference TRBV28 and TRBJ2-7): DVKVTQSSRYLVKRTGEKVFLECVQDMDHENMFWYRQDPGLGLRLIYFSYDVKMKEKGDIPEGYSVSREKKERFSLILESASTNQTSMYLCASSVLLPGSYEQYFGPGTRLTVT.

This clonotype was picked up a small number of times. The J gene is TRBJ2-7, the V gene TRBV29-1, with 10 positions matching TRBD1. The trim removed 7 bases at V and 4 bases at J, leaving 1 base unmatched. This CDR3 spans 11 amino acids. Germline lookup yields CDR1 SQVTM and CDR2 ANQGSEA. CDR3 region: CSGQGAYEQYF. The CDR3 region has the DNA TGCAGCGGACAGGGGGCGTACGAGCAGTACTTC.

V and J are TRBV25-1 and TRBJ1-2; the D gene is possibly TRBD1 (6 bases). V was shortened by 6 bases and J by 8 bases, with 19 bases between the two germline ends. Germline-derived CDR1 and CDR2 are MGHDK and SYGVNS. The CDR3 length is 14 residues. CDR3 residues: CASREPRGEEGYTF. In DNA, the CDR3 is TGTGCCAGCAGAGAACCTAGGGGGGAGGAAGGCTACACCTTC.

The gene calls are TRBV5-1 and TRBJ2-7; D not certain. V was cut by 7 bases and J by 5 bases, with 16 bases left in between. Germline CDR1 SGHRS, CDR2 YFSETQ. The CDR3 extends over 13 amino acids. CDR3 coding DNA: TGCGCCAGCGGGCCTGCGGCGGCTAACGAGCAGTACTTC. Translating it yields CASGPAAANEQYF.

The CDR3 spells CASSPQWDDRESTDTQYF. The CDR3 DNA reads TGTGCCAGCAGCCCACAATGGGACGACAGGGAGAGCACAGATACGCAGTATTTT. V is TRBV7-8 and J is TRBJ2-3, with 7 bases fitting TRBD1. This CDR3 spans 18 amino acids. Trimming cost V 5 bases and J 0 bases; bases outside gene matches: 14. Germline values: CDR1 SGHVS, CDR2 FQNEAQ.

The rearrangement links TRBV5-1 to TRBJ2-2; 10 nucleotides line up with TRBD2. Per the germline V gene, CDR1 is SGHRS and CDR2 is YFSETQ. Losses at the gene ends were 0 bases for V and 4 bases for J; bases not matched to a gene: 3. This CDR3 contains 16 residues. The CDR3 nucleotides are TGCGCCAGCAGCTTGGTTGGGACTAGCGCCACCGGGGAGCTGTTTTTT. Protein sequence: CASSLVGTSATGELFF.

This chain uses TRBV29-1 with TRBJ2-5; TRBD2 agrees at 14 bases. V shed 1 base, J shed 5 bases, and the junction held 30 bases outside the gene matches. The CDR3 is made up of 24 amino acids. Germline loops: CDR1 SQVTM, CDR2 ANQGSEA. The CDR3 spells CSVEGVGTGGETGLAGVGWETQYF. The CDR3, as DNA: TGCAGCGTTGAAGGAGTCGGGACAGGGGGCGAGACGGGACTAGCGGGAGTCGGGTGGGAGACCCAGTACTTC.

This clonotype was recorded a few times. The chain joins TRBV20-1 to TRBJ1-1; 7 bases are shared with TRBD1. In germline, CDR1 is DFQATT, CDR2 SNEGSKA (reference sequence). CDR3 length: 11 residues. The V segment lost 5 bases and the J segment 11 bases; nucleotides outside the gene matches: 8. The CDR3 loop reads CSADGDSRAFF. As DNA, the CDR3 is TGCAGTGCTGACGGGGACAGTAGGGCTTTCTTT.

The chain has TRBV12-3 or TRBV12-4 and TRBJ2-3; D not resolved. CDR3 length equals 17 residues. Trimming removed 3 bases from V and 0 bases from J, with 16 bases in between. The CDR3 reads CASSFSWQLRSTDTQYF. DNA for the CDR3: TGTGCCAGCAGTTTCTCTTGGCAGCTACGCAGCACAGATACGCAGTATTTT.

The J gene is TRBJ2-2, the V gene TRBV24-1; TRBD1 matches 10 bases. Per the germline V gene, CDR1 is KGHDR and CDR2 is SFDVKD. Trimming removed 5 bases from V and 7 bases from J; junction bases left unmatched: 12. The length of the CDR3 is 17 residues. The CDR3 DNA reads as TGTGCCACCAGTGTAAGCGCCCAGACAGGGGGCGTCGGGGAGCTGTTTTTT. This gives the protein CATSVSAQTGGVGELFF.